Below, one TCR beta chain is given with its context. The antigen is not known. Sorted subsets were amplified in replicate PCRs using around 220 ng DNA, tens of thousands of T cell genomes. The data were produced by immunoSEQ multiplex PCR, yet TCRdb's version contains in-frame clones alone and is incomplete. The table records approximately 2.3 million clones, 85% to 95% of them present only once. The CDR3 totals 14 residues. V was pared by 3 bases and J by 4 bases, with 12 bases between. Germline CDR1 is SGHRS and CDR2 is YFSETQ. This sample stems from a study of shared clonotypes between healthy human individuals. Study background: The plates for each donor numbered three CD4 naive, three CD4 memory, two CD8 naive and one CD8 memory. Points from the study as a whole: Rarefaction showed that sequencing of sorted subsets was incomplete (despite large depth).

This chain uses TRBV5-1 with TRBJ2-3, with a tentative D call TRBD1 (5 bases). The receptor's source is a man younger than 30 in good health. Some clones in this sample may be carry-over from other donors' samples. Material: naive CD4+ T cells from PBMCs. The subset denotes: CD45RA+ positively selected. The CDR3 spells CASSYVGQSDTQYF. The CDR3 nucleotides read TGCGCCAGCAGCTACGTCGGACAATCAGATACGCAGTATTTT.